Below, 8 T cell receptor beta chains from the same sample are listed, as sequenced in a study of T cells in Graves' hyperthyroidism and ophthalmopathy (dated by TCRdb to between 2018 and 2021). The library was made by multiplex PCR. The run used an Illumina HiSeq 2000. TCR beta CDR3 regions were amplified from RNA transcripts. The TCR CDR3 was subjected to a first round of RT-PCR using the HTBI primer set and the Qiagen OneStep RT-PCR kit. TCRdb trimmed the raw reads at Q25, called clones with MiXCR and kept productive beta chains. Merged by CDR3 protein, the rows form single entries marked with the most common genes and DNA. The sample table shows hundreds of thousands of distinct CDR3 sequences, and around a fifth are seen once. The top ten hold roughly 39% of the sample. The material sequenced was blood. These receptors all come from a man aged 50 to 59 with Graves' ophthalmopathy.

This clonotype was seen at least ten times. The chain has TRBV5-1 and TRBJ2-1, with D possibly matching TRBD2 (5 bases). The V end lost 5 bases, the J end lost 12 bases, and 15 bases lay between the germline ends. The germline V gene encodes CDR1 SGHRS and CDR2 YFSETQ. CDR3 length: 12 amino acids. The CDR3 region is CASRQDYRGQFF. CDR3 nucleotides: TGCGCCAGCAGACAAGACTATCGCGGGCAGTTCTTC.

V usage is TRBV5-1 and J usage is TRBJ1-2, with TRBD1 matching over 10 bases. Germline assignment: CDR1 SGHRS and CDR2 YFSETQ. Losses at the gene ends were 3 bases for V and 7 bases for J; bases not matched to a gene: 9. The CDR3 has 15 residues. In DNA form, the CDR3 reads TGCGCCAGCAGCTCACCTGGACAGGGGGAAGCTGGCTACACCTTC. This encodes CASSSPGQGEAGYTF.

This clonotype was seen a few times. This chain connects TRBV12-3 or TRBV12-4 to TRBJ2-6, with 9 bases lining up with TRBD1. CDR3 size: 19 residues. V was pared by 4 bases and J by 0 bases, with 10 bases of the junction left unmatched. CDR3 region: CASSSPGQGTPSGANVLTF. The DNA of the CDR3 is TGTGCCAGCAGTTCCCCGGGACAGGGCACACCCTCTGGGGCCAACGTCCTGACTTTC.

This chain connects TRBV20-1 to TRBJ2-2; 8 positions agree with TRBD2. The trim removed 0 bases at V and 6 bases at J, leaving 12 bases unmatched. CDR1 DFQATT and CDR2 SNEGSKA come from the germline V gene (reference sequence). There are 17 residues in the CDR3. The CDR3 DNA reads TGCAGTGCTAGAGATCTAGGTAGGAGCGGGAGCTCCGGGGAGCTGTTTTTT. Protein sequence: CSARDLGRSGSSGELFF.

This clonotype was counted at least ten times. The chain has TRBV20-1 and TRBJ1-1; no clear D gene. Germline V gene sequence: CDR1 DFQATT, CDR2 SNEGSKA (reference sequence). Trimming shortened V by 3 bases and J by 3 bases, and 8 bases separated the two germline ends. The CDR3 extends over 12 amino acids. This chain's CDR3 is CSASPVDTEAFF. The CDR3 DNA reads TGCAGTGCTAGTCCGGTAGACACTGAAGCTTTCTTT.

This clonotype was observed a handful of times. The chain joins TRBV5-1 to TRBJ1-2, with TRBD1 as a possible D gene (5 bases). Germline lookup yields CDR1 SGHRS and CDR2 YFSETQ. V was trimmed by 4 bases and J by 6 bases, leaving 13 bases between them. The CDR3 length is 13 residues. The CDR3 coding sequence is TGCGCCAGCAGCCCAAATGCGGGGGATGGCTACACCTTC. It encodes CASSPNAGDGYTF.

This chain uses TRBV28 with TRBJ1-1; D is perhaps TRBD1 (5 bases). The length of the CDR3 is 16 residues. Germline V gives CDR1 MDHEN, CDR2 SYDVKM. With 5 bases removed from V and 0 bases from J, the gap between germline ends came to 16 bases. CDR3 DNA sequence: TGTGCCAGCAGTCCCCCGGGACGGGGGATGAACACTGAAGCTTTCTTT. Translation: CASSPPGRGMNTEAFF. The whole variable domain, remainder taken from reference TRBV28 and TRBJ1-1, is DVKVTQSSRYLVKRTGEKVFLECVQDMDHENMFWYRQDPGLGLRLIYFSYDVKMKEKGDIPEGYSVSREKKERFSLILESASTNQTSMYLCASSPPGRGMNTEAFFGQGTRLTVV.

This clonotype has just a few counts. The CDR3 sequence: CASSESDRTHLHNEQFF. The CDR3 bases are TGTGCCAGCAGTGAAAGTGACAGGACTCACCTACACAATGAGCAGTTCTTC. This chain connects TRBV25-1 to TRBJ2-1; D might be TRBD1 (6 bases). The CDR3 covers 17 residues. From germline, CDR1 is MGHDK and CDR2 SYGVNS. Trimming shortened V by 2 bases and J by 5 bases, and 19 bases separated the two germline ends. The whole variable domain, filled in from reference TRBV25-1 and TRBJ2-1, reads EADIYQTPRYLVIGTGKKITLECSQTMGHDKMYWYQQDPGMELHLIHYSYGVNSTEKGDLSSESTVSRIRTEHFPLTLESARPSHTSQYLCASSESDRTHLHNEQFFGPGTRLTVL.